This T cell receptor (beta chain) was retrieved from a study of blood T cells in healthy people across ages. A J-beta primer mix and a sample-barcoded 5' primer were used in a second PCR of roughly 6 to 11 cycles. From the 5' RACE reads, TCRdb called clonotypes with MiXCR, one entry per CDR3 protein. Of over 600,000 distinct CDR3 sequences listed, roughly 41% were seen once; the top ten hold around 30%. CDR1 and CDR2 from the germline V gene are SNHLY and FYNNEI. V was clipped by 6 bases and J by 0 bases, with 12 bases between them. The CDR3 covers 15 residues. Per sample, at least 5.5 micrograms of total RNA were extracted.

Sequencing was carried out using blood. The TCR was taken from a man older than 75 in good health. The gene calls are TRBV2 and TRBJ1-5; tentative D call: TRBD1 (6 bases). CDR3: CASSSTGNSNQPQHF. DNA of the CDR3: TGTGCCAGCAGCTCGACAGGAAATAGCAATCAGCCCCAGCATTTT.